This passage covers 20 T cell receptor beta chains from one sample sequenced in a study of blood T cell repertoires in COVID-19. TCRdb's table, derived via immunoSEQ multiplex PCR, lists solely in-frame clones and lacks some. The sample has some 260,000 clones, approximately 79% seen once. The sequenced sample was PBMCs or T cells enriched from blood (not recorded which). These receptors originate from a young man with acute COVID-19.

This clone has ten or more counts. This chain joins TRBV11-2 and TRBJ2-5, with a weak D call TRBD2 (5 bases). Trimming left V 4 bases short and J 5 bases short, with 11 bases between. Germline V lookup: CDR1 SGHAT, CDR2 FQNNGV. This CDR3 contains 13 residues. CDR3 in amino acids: CASSWVEGETQYF. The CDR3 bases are TGTGCCAGCAGCTGGGTAGAGGGCGAGACCCAGTACTTC.

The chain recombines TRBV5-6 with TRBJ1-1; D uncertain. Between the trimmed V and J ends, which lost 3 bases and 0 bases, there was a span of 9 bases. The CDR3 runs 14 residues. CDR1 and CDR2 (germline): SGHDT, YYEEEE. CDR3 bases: TGTGCCAGCAGCTCCCTGCGGCTGAACACTGAAGCTTTCTTT. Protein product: CASSSLRLNTEAFF.

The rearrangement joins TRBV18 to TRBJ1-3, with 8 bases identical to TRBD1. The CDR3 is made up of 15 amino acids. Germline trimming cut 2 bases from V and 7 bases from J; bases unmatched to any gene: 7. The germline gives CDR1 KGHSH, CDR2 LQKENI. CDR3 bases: TGTGCCAGCTCACCAGGACAGGGACTGTTTAACACCATATATTTT. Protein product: CASSPGQGLFNTIYF.

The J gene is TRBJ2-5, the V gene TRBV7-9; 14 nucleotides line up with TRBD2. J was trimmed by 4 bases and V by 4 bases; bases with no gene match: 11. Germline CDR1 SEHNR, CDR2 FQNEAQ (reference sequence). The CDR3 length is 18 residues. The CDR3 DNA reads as TGTGCCAGCAGCTCCAAAGCGGGACTAGCGGGAGAGGTAGAGACCCAGTACTTC. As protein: CASSSKAGLAGEVETQYF.

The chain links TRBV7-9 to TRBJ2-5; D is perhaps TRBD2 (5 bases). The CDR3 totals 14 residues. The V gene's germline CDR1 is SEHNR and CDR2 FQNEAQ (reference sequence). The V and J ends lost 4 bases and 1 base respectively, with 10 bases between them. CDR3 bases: TGTGCCAGCAGCTCCAGACTACTCCAAGAGACCCAGTACTTC. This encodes CASSSRLLQETQYF.

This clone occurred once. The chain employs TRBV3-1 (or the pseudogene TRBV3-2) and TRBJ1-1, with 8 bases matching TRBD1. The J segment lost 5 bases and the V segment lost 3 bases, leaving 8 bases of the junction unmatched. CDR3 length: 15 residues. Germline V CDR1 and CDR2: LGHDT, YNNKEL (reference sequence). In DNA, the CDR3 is TGTGCCAGCAGCCACCCGACAGGGGAGGGAACTGAAGCTTTCTTT. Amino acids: CASSHPTGEGTEAFF.

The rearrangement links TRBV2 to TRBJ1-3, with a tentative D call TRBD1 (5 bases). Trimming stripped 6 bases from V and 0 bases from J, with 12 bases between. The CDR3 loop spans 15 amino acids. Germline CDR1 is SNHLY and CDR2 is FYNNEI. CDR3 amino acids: CASRYGGNSGNTIYF. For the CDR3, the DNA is TGTGCCAGCAGATACGGGGGGAACTCTGGAAACACCATATATTTT.

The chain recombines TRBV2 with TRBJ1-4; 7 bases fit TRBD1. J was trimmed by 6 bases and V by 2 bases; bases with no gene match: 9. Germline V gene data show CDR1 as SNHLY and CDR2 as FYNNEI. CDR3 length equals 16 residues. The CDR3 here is CASSELRGDSHEKLFF. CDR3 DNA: TGTGCCAGCAGTGAACTTAGAGGGGACAGTCATGAAAAACTGTTTTTT.

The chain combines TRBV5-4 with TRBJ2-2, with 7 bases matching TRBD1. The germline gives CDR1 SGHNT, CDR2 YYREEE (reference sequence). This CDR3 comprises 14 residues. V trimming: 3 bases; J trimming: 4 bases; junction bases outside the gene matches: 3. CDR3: CASSYDRVTGELFF. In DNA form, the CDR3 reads TGTGCCAGCAGCTACGACAGGGTCACCGGGGAGCTGTTTTTT.

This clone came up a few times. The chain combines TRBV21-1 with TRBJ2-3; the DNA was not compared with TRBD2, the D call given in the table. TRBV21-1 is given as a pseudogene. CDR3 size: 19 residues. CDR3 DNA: TGTGCCAGCAGCAAAGATAGTAGCGGGAGGCGTCCGGACACAGATACGCAGTATTTT. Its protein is CASSKDSSGRRPDTDTQYF.

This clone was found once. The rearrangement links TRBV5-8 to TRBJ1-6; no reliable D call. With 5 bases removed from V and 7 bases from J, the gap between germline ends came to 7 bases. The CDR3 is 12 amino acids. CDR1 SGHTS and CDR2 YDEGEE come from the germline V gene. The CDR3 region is CASRRINSPLHF. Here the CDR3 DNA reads TGTGCCAGCAGGCGTATCAATTCACCCCTCCACTTT.

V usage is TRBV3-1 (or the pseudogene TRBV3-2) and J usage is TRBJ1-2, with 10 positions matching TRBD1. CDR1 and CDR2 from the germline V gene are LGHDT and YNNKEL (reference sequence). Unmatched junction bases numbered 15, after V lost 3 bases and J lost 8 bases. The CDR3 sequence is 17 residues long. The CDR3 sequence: CASSQAAAGTGEKGYTF. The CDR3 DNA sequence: TGTGCCAGCAGCCAGGCTGCCGCCGGGACAGGGGAAAAGGGCTACACCTTC.

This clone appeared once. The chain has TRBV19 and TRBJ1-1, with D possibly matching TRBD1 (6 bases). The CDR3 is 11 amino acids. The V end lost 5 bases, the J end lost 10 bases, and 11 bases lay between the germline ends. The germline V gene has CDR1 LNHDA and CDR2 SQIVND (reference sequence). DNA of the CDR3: TGTGCCAGTAGTGGAACAGGGAGAGCTTTCTTT. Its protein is CASSGTGRAFF.

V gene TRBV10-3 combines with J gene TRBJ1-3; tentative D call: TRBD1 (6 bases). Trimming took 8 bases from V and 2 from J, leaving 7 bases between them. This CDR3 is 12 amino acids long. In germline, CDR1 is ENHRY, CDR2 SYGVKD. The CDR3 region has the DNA TGTGCCATCGGGGGCACTGGAAACACCATATATTTT. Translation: CAIGGTGNTIYF.

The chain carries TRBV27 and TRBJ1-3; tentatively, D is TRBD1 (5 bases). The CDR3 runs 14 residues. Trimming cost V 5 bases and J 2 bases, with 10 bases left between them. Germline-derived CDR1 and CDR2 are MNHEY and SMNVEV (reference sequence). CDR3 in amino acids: CASSPQGTGNTIYF. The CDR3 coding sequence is TGTGCCAGCAGTCCTCAGGGAACTGGAAACACCATATATTTT.

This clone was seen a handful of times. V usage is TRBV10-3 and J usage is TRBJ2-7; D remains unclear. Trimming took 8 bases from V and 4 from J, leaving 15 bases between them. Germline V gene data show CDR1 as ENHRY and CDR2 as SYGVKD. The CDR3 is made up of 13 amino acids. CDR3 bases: TGTGCCATCGCTGCTACCCCCGTTTACGAGCAGTACGTC. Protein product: CAIAATPVYEQYV.

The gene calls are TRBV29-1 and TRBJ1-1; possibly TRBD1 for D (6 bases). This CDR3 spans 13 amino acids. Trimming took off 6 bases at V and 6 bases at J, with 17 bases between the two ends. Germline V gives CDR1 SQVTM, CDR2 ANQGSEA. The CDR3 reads CSVSGTINSEAFF. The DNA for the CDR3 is TGCAGCGTCTCCGGGACAATAAACTCTGAAGCTTTCTTT. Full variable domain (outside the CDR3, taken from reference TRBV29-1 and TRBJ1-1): SAVISQKPSRDICQRGTSLTIQCQVDSQVTMMFWYRQQPGQSLTLIATANQGSEATYESGFVIDKFPISRPNLTFSTLTVSNMSPEDSSIYLCSVSGTINSEAFFGQGTRLTVV.

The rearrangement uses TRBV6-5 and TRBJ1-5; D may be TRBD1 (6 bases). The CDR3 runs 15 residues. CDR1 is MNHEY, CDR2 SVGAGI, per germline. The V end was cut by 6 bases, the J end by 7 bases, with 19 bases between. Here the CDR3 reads CASSWDIQRQQPQHF. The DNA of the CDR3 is TGTGCCAGCAGCTGGGACATACAAAGACAGCAGCCCCAGCATTTT.

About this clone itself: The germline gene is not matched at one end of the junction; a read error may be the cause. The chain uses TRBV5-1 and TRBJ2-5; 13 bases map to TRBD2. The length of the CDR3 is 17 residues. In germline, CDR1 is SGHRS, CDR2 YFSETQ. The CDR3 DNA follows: TGTGCCAGCAGCCCAGGACTAGCGGGAGCAAACCAAGAGACCCAGTACTTC. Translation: CASSPGLAGANQETQYF.

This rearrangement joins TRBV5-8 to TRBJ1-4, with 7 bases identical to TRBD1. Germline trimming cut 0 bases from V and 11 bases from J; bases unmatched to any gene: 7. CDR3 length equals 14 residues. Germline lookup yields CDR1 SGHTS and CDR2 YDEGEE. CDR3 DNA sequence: TGTGCCAGCAGCTTGGACTCAGGGGGGTTGAAACTGTTTTTT. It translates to CASSLDSGGLKLFF.